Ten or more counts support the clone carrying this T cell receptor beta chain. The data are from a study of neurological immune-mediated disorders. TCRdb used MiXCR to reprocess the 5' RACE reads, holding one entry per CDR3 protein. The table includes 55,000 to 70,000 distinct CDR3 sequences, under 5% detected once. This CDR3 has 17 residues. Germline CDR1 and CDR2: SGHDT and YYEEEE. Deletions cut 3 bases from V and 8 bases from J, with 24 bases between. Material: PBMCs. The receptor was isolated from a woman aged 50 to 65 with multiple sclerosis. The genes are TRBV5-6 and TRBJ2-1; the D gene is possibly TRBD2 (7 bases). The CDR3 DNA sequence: TGTGCCAGCAGCTCCCTAGGGGGGGCCCTTCGGAGCGATGAGCAGTTCTTC. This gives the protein CASSSLGGALRSDEQFF. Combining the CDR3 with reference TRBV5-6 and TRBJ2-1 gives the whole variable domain DAGVTQSPTHLIKTRGQQVTLRCSPKSGHDTVSWYQQALGQGPQFIFQYYEEEERQRGNFPDRFSGHQFPNYSSELNVNALLLGDSALYLCASSSLGGALRSDEQFFGPGTRLTVL.